These 29 T cell receptor beta chains share one sample of origin, sequenced in a study of cytomegalovirus exposure and HLA in healthy donors. The PCR ran on 60 Vbeta and 13 Jbeta primers. Clones were sequenced by immunoSEQ multiplex PCR, and TCRdb holds only the in-frame ones, with some missing. The sample carries about 85,000 clones, 77% recorded once. Source material: PBMCs. The receptors shown here come from a boy between 10 and 17 years old in good health and CMV-seronegative.

Points on this clone: The junction departs from the called germline gene at one end, perhaps through a read error. The chain employs TRBV19 and TRBJ1-6; 7 positions agree with TRBD1. Looked up from germline, CDR1 is LNHDA and CDR2 is SQIVND (reference sequence). There are 13 residues in the CDR3. The CDR3 nucleotides are TGTGCGAGTAGGGGGCCAGGGAATTCACCCCTCCACTTT. Protein product: CASRGPGNSPLHF.

The J gene is TRBJ2-2, the V gene TRBV4-1, with a tentative D call TRBD2 (5 bases). In germline, CDR1 is MGHRA, CDR2 YSYEKL. The CDR3 length is 15 residues. V gave up 0 bases and J gave up 5 bases, with 10 bases separating them. CDR3 coding DNA: TGCGCCAGCAGCCAAGATCCTCCGGGGACCGGGGAGCTGTTTTTT. Its protein is CASSQDPPGTGELFF.

This sequence joins TRBV19 and TRBJ1-2, with TRBD1 matching 12 bases. In germline, CDR1 is LNHDA, CDR2 SQIVND (reference sequence). The CDR3 runs to 13 residues. The V gene end was trimmed by 9 bases and the J gene end by 8 bases; junction bases not matched to a gene: 7. The DNA for the CDR3 is TGTGCCAGCGGGACAGGGGGCTTGGACGGCTACACCTTC. This codes for CASGTGGLDGYTF.

V is TRBV7-8 and J is TRBJ2-5; no reliable D call. The V gene's germline CDR1 is SGHVS and CDR2 FQNEAQ. Trimming cost V 4 bases and J 2 bases, with 17 bases left between them. The CDR3 has 16 residues. The CDR3 DNA is TGTGCCAGCAGCTCCTCCCTGAGTCAGGCGCAAGAGACCCAGTACTTC. Translating it yields CASSSSLSQAQETQYF.

This clone was detected only once. This chain uses TRBV6-5 with TRBJ1-1; D remains ambiguous. Germline CDR1 reads MNHEY; CDR2 reads SVGAGI. This CDR3 region has 15 residues. With 0 bases removed from V and 8 bases from J, the gap between germline ends came to 16 bases. In nucleotides, the CDR3 is TGTGCCAGCAGTTACTCCGCAGCGACGCCCCCAGAAGCTTTCTTT. This translates into CASSYSAATPPEAFF.

The chain is built from TRBV18 and TRBJ2-3, with 7 bases that match TRBD1. Trimming removed 3 bases from V and 0 bases from J; junction bases left unmatched: 3. This CDR3 is built from 15 residues. Germline V gives CDR1 KGHSH, CDR2 LQKENI. CDR3 in DNA: TGTGCCAGCTCACCGACAGGGACCAGCACAGATACGCAGTATTTT. Translating it yields CASSPTGTSTDTQYF.

The rearrangement links TRBV6-5 to TRBJ1-1; D is uncertain. CDR1 is MNHEY, CDR2 SVGAGI, per germline. V was shortened by 1 base and J by 5 bases, with 8 bases between the two germline ends. The CDR3 is 13 residues long. In DNA form, the CDR3 reads TGTGCCAGCAGTTACTGTCGGAGAACTGAAGCTTTCTTT. Its translation: CASSYCRRTEAFF.

This clone was counted between two and nine times. This chain links TRBV30 with TRBJ1-1; D call uncertain. Germline CDR1 and CDR2: GTSNPN and SVGIG (reference sequence). This CDR3 is built from 15 residues. V dropped 3 bases and J dropped 0 bases, with 14 bases sitting between them. The CDR3 region is CAWRESGFMNTEAFF. CDR3 DNA sequence: TGTGCCTGGAGAGAATCGGGATTCATGAACACTGAAGCTTTCTTT.

V gene TRBV7-7 combines with J gene TRBJ2-7, with D possibly TRBD1 on 6 matching bases. The germline V gene encodes CDR1 SSHAT and CDR2 FNYEAQ (reference sequence). V was clipped by 5 bases and J by 5 bases, with 16 bases between them. CDR3 length: 14 amino acids. Here the CDR3 reads CASSPTLDRHEQYF. DNA of the CDR3: TGTGCCAGCAGCCCCACACTCGACAGGCACGAGCAGTACTTC.

The V gene is TRBV28, the J gene TRBJ2-7, with 10 bases aligning to TRBD2. V lost 0 bases to trimming and J lost 3 bases; unmatched junction nucleotides: 5. Germline lookup yields CDR1 MDHEN and CDR2 SYDVKM. The CDR3 is 16 residues long. This chain's CDR3 is CASSLWASGSDYEQYF. For the CDR3, the DNA is TGTGCCAGCAGTTTATGGGCTAGCGGGAGTGACTACGAGCAGTACTTC.

The rearrangement uses TRBV29-1 and TRBJ2-3, with 8 bases identical to TRBD1. The CDR3 spans 14 residues. Trimming at V came to 1 base and at J to 4 bases, leaving 4 bases not matched to a gene. Germline V lookup: CDR1 SQVTM, CDR2 ANQGSEA. In nucleotides, the CDR3 is TGCAGCGTTGAAGGACAGGGGATCCCAGATACGCAGTATTTT. Translating it yields CSVEGQGIPDTQYF.

The chain employs TRBV19 and TRBJ1-5; 7 bases agree with TRBD1. The germline gives CDR1 LNHDA, CDR2 SQIVND (reference sequence). This CDR3 has 15 amino acids. The V segment lost 5 bases and the J segment 2 bases; nucleotides outside the gene matches: 6. CDR3 sequence: CASSSYQGGNQPQHF. For the CDR3, the DNA is TGTGCCAGTAGTTCATATCAGGGGGGCAATCAGCCCCAGCATTTT.

V is TRBV28 and J is TRBJ1-6; D unresolved. CDR1 is MDHEN, CDR2 SYDVKM, per germline. Deletions cut 3 bases from V and 9 bases from J, with 12 bases between. This CDR3 has 14 residues. The CDR3 DNA reads TGTGCCAGCAGTTTTATCGGGGAGAGTTCACCCCTCCACTTT. Its protein is CASSFIGESSPLHF.

The chain carries TRBV29-1 and TRBJ2-7; TRBD1 agrees at 10 bases. V was pared by 6 bases and J by 3 bases, with 5 bases of the junction left unmatched. CDR1 SQVTM and CDR2 ANQGSEA come from the germline V gene. The CDR3 extends over 13 amino acids. As DNA, the CDR3 is TGCAGCGTCGCGACAGGGGGCTTCTACGAGCAGTACTTC. It is translated as CSVATGGFYEQYF.

The V and J genes are TRBV30 and TRBJ1-5; D remains unclear. The CDR3 is made up of 14 amino acids. Between the trimmed V and J ends, which lost 2 bases and 6 bases, there was a span of 14 bases. The germline V gene has CDR1 GTSNPN and CDR2 SVGIG (reference sequence). CDR3 coding DNA: TGTGCCTGGAGTACGTTTCAGGAGGGTCAGCCCCAGCATTTT. Its protein is CAWSTFQEGQPQHF.

The chain employs TRBV29-1 and TRBJ1-2, with 10 bases identical to TRBD1. Germline loops: CDR1 SQVTM, CDR2 ANQGSEA. This CDR3 has 13 amino acids. V lost 1 base and J lost 10; bases outside the gene matches: 6. The CDR3 reads CSVEGQGTGVYTF. The DNA of the CDR3 is TGCAGCGTTGAAGGTCAAGGGACAGGGGTCTACACCTTC.

The rearrangement links TRBV30 to TRBJ2-6; D call uncertain. Per the germline V gene, CDR1 is GTSNPN and CDR2 is SVGIG (reference sequence). CDR3 length: 15 amino acids. Trimming stripped 0 bases from V and 2 bases from J, with 8 bases between. DNA of the CDR3: TGTGCCTGGAGTGTAGCCCGGGCTGGGGCCAACGTCCTGACTTTC. Its protein is CAWSVARAGANVLTF.

This clone has more than one count but fewer than ten. V usage is TRBV4-3 and J usage is TRBJ1-2; D perhaps matches TRBD1 (5 bases). Germline loops: CDR1 LGHNA, CDR2 YSLEER. Trimming stripped 0 bases from V and 8 bases from J, with 16 bases between. The CDR3 has 15 residues. The chain's CDR3 is CASSQDVVPGGGYTF. CDR3 coding DNA: TGCGCCAGCAGCCAAGATGTAGTCCCCGGGGGAGGCTACACCTTC.

The chain combines TRBV27 with TRBJ1-6; TRBD1 aligns across 7 bases. V shed 5 bases and J 8 bases; nucleotides not matched to a gene: 6. CDR3 length: 14 amino acids. The V gene's germline CDR1 is MNHEY and CDR2 SMNVEV (reference sequence). DNA for the CDR3: TGTGCCAGCAGTCCCGGGACAGCCTATTCACCCCTCCACTTT. Translation gives CASSPGTAYSPLHF.

The chain has TRBV4-3 and TRBJ2-4, with 7 bases lining up with TRBD2. This CDR3 comprises 20 residues. V was clipped by 0 bases and J by 1 base; unmatched bases: 15. Per germline, CDR1 LGHNA and CDR2 YSLEER. The CDR3 region is CASSQDPGVGGKGAKNIQYF. CDR3 DNA: TGCGCCAGCAGCCAAGATCCGGGGGTGGGGGGGAAAGGGGCCAAAAACATTCAGTACTTC.

This sequence joins TRBV7-3 and TRBJ1-1, with 7 bases lining up with TRBD1. The CDR3 runs 13 residues. Germline loops: CDR1 SGHTA, CDR2 FQGTGA. V lost 6 bases, J lost 8 bases, and 9 bases stayed unmatched. CDR3 protein: CASSSRGGSEAFF. CDR3 bases: TGTGCCAGCAGTTCCCGAGGGGGCAGCGAAGCTTTCTTT. Filled out from reference TRBV7-3 and TRBJ1-1, the complete variable domain reads GAGVSQTPSNKVTEKGKYVELRCDPISGHTALYWYRQSLGQGPEFLIYFQGTGAADDSGLPNDRFFAVRPEGSVSTLKIQRTERGDSAVYLCASSSRGGSEAFFGQGTRLTVV.

The rearrangement uses TRBV9 and TRBJ2-3; possibly TRBD2 for D (6 bases). Germline V lookup: CDR1 SGDLS, CDR2 YYNGEE. This CDR3 has 14 amino acids. Trimming cost V 4 bases and J 2 bases, with 11 bases left between them. The CDR3: CASSFGGLTDTQYF. The CDR3 coding sequence is TGTGCCAGCAGCTTCGGGGGACTCACAGATACGCAGTATTTT. Complete variable domain (other parts from reference TRBV9 and TRBJ2-3): DSGVTQTPKHLITATGQRVTLRCSPRSGDLSVYWYQQSLDQGLQFLIQYYNGEERAKGNILERFSAQQFPDLHSELNLSSLELGDSALYFCASSFGGLTDTQYFGPGTRLTVL.

This clone was picked up one time. The J gene is TRBJ2-1, the V gene TRBV28; 7 bases are a match to TRBD2. The CDR3 is 14 residues long. V was pared by 4 bases and J by 6 bases, with 6 bases of the junction left unmatched. Looked up from germline, CDR1 is MDHEN and CDR2 is SYDVKM. This CDR3 is CASSSGLGRNEQFF. The CDR3 bases are TGTGCCAGCAGTTCCGGACTAGGACGCAATGAGCAGTTCTTC. Based on the CDR3 plus reference TRBV28 and TRBJ2-1, the full variable domain is DVKVTQSSRYLVKRTGEKVFLECVQDMDHENMFWYRQDPGLGLRLIYFSYDVKMKEKGDIPEGYSVSREKKERFSLILESASTNQTSMYLCASSSGLGRNEQFFGPGTRLTVL.

V usage is TRBV2 and J usage is TRBJ1-5; D may be TRBD1 (5 bases). The CDR3 totals 11 residues. Germline V gives CDR1 SNHLY, CDR2 FYNNEI. V was shortened by 6 bases and J by 15 bases, with 15 bases between the two germline ends. This CDR3 reads CASRGDGGRHF. CDR3 nucleotide sequence: TGTGCCAGCAGGGGGGACGGGGGGAGGCATTTT.

The chain uses TRBV7-2 and TRBJ2-1, with 10 bases matching TRBD2. The junction had 5 bases not matched to a gene; V was cut back by 2 bases and J by 4 bases. This CDR3 contains 16 residues. Germline V lookup: CDR1 SGHTA, CDR2 FQGNSA. The CDR3 protein is CASSLSRTSGYNEQFF. The CDR3 DNA reads as TGTGCCAGCAGCTTAAGCCGGACTAGCGGATACAATGAGCAGTTCTTC.

The rearrangement links TRBV10-2 to TRBJ2-5, with 7 bases matching TRBD1. Per germline, CDR1 WSHSY and CDR2 SAAADI. V shed 4 bases and J 1 base; nucleotides not matched to a gene: 6. This CDR3 region has 15 residues. The CDR3 loop is CASSALGTAQETQYF. In DNA, the CDR3 is TGCGCCAGCAGTGCCTTAGGGACAGCCCAAGAGACCCAGTACTTC.

V usage is TRBV28 and J usage is TRBJ2-7; the match to TRBD1 covers 11 bases. The CDR3 is made up of 15 amino acids. The J segment lost 3 bases and the V segment lost 5 bases, leaving 6 bases of the junction unmatched. The germline V gene encodes CDR1 MDHEN and CDR2 SYDVKM. The CDR3 spells CASSPGDRGSYEQYF. In DNA form, the CDR3 reads TGTGCCAGCAGTCCAGGGGACAGGGGGAGCTACGAGCAGTACTTC.

This chain links TRBV15 with TRBJ2-7, with a possible D match to TRBD2 (5 bases). Per germline, CDR1 LNHNV and CDR2 YYDKDF (reference sequence). This CDR3 region has 15 residues. V was cut by 0 bases and J by 3 bases, with 12 bases left in between. Here the CDR3 reads CATSRDGSSFYEQYF. The CDR3 DNA follows: TGTGCCACCAGCAGAGATGGGAGTTCCTTCTACGAGCAGTACTTC.

This clone was picked up a small number of times. The chain carries TRBV4-1 and TRBJ1-2, with 10 bases aligning to TRBD1. CDR1 MGHRA and CDR2 YSYEKL come from the germline V gene. This CDR3 comprises 14 residues. V dropped 4 bases and J dropped 8; count of bases not matched to a gene: 7. Here the CDR3 reads CASSLSGQGKGYTF. The CDR3 DNA sequence: TGCGCCAGCAGCCTCTCGGGACAGGGGAAGGGCTACACCTTC.